These 22 T cell receptor beta chains were sequenced from one sample in a study of identical twins. TCRdb redid the calling of the 5' RACE reads with MiXCR, one entry per CDR3 protein. The sample shows 750,000 to 950,000 distinct CDR3 sequences, 12% of them seen only once. Another study also made use of these data, one on yellow fever vaccine responses in identical twins.

Source material: PBMCs. The receptor set was obtained from a woman aged 18 to 35 in good health.

This clonotype was detected a few times. The V and J genes are TRBV24-1 and TRBJ2-2; D is undetermined. The CDR3 is 14 amino acids. CDR1 is KGHDR and CDR2 is SFDVKD in the germline V gene. V was shortened by 5 bases and J by 3 bases, with 9 bases between the two germline ends. The CDR3 is CATSGTEYTGELFF. The DNA of the CDR3 is TGTGCCACCAGTGGCACAGAATACACCGGGGAGCTGTTTTTT.

This clonotype was observed at least ten times. The rearrangement links TRBV6-5 to TRBJ2-1; the match to TRBD1 covers 8 bases. There are 16 residues in the CDR3. CDR1 and CDR2 from the germline V gene are MNHEY and SVGAGI. V was clipped by 2 bases and J by 2 bases; unmatched bases: 5. The CDR3 DNA reads TGTGCCAGCAGTTACACCGACAGGGGCCCCTACAATGAGCAGTTCTTC. This sequence encodes CASSYTDRGPYNEQFF.

The chain couples TRBV27 to TRBJ2-2, with a weak D call TRBD1 (6 bases). This CDR3 comprises 16 residues. CDR1 and CDR2 (germline): MNHEY, SMNVEV (reference sequence). V was pared by 7 bases and J by 4 bases, with 19 bases between. DNA for the CDR3: TGTGCCAGCACCACGGGTCGCAGGGGCGTCACCGGGGAGCTGTTTTTT. Amino acids: CASTTGRRGVTGELFF.

This clonotype was found a few times. The V call is TRBV11-3, the J call TRBJ2-5; 13 positions agree with TRBD2. CDR1 is SGHNT, CDR2 YENEEA, per germline. After removal of 1 base from V and 3 bases from J, the junction contained 5 bases not matched to a gene. The CDR3 loop spans 17 amino acids. This chain's CDR3 is CASSLGTSGGAKETQYF. CDR3 in DNA: TGTGCCAGCAGCTTAGGGACTAGCGGGGGAGCCAAAGAGACCCAGTACTTC. Using reference TRBV11-3 and TRBJ2-5 for the parts outside the CDR3, the full variable domain is EAGVVQSPRYKIIEKKQPVAFWCNPISGHNTLYWYLQNLGQGPELLIRYENEEAVDDSQLPKDRFSAERLKGVDSTLKIQPAELGDSAVYLCASSLGTSGGAKETQYFGPGTRLLVL.

The chain has TRBV5-6 and TRBJ2-3; D call uncertain. Trimming cost V 2 bases and J 1 base, with 11 bases left between them. Per the germline V gene, CDR1 is SGHDT and CDR2 is YYEEEE. This CDR3 comprises 15 residues. The DNA for the CDR3 is TGTGCCAGCAGCTTCCTAAATTCTGGCACAGATACGCAGTATTTT. Protein product: CASSFLNSGTDTQYF.

J is TRBJ2-4 and V is TRBV18, with a tentative D call TRBD1 (5 bases). CDR1 and CDR2 from the germline V gene are KGHSH and LQKENI. Trimming pared 6 bases from V and 4 bases from J, leaving 22 bases between. CDR3 size: 17 residues. CDR3 nucleotide sequence: TGTGCCAGCTCCCACGACAGCATAAACAAGAAGAAAAACATTCAGTACTTC. It translates to CASSHDSINKKKNIQYF.

V gene TRBV10-2 combines with J gene TRBJ2-2; either TRBD1 or TRBD2 may supply D (6 bases each). With 7 bases removed from V and 4 bases from J, the gap between germline ends came to 13 bases. The CDR3 is made up of 14 amino acids. The V gene's germline CDR1 is WSHSY and CDR2 SAAADI. For the CDR3, the DNA is TGCGCCAGCACCGACGGGGGCTCCACCGGGGAGCTGTTTTTT. It encodes CASTDGGSTGELFF.

This clonotype was picked up a small number of times. This chain links TRBV6-9 with TRBJ2-5, with D perhaps assigned TRBD1 or TRBD2 (5 bases each). Trimming left V 4 bases short and J 2 bases short, with 14 bases between. CDR3 length: 15 residues. Germline V gives CDR1 MNHGY, CDR2 SVAAGI. CDR3: CASSCTREGQETQYF. The CDR3 nucleotides read TGTGCCAGCAGTTGTACTCGAGAGGGGCAAGAGACCCAGTACTTC.

This clonotype was observed a handful of times. The rearrangement joins TRBV20-1 to TRBJ2-3, with 8 bases fitting TRBD2. Trimming cost V 3 bases and J 0 bases; bases outside gene matches: 2. Germline lookup yields CDR1 DFQATT and CDR2 SNEGSKA (reference sequence). The CDR3 has 14 residues. CDR3 amino acids: CSASGRASTDTQYF. The CDR3 bases are TGCAGTGCTAGCGGGAGGGCTAGCACAGATACGCAGTATTTT.

The rearrangement joins TRBV11-2 to TRBJ2-3; no firm D call. This CDR3 contains 14 residues. Germline lookup yields CDR1 SGHAT and CDR2 FQNNGV. V gave up 3 bases and J gave up 1 base, with 8 bases separating them. CDR3 coding DNA: TGTGCCAGCAGCTTCTATACTGGCACAGATACGCAGTATTTT. Its translation: CASSFYTGTDTQYF.

This chain joins TRBV7-9 and TRBJ2-7, with 7 bases that match TRBD1. CDR1 SEHNR and CDR2 FQNEAQ come from the germline V gene (reference sequence). The CDR3 loop spans 15 amino acids. V trimming: 5 bases; J trimming: 2 bases; junction bases outside the gene matches: 9. The CDR3 region is CASSHPGTEAYEQYF. The DNA of the CDR3 is TGTGCCAGCAGCCACCCCGGGACAGAAGCCTACGAGCAGTACTTC.

This clonotype occurred many times. The chain carries TRBV11-2 and TRBJ2-3; D gene unclear. The germline V gene has CDR1 SGHAT and CDR2 FQNNGV. The germline V and J ends were trimmed by 5 bases and 4 bases, with 10 bases remaining between them. The CDR3 totals 13 residues. The CDR3 spells CASSPPPPDTQYF. CDR3 DNA sequence: TGTGCCAGCAGCCCGCCCCCGCCAGATACGCAGTATTTT.

This clonotype was detected a few times. The V call is TRBV4-1, the J call TRBJ2-1; 9 nucleotides line up with TRBD2. Germline CDR1 MGHRA, CDR2 YSYEKL. The CDR3 consists of 14 residues. The V segment lost 0 bases and the J segment 10 bases; nucleotides outside the gene matches: 4. The CDR3: CASSQETSGLEQFF. CDR3 sequence (DNA): TGCGCCAGCAGCCAAGAGACTAGCGGCCTGGAGCAGTTCTTC.

This sequence joins TRBV6-2 or TRBV6-3 and TRBJ1-1; D is unclear. Trimming pared 4 bases from V and 5 bases from J, leaving 14 bases between. Germline V gives CDR1 MNHEY, CDR2 SVGEGT. CDR3 length: 14 residues. The CDR3 nucleotides are TGTGCCAGCAGTTCACCTACTCGGCGGACTGAAGCTTTCTTT. Translated: CASSSPTRRTEAFF.

V usage is TRBV12-3 or TRBV12-4 and J usage is TRBJ1-1, with unresolved D. V was shortened by 7 bases and J by 0 bases, with 12 bases between the two germline ends. The CDR3 is 14 residues long. CDR3 sequence: CASILQPLNTEAFF. The CDR3 DNA sequence: TGTGCCAGCATTCTACAGCCTCTGAACACTGAAGCTTTCTTT.

This clonotype showed up many times. The chain couples TRBV12-3 or TRBV12-4 to TRBJ1-5; 7 nucleotides match TRBD1. J was trimmed by 2 bases and V by 6 bases; bases with no gene match: 7. This CDR3 comprises 15 residues. The CDR3 is CASRPTGDRNQPQHF. DNA of the CDR3: TGTGCCAGCAGACCCACAGGGGACCGCAATCAGCCCCAGCATTTT.

This clonotype was seen only a few times. V and J are TRBV13 and TRBJ2-3; D may be TRBD2 (6 bases). This CDR3 comprises 16 residues. Trimming pared 5 bases from V and 0 bases from J, leaving 15 bases between. Germline CDR1 reads PRHDT; CDR2 reads FYEKMQ (reference sequence). The CDR3 DNA sequence: TGTGCCAGCAGCCTCCTCTTTGGGACTAGCACAGATACGCAGTATTTT. Translated, it gives CASSLLFGTSTDTQYF.

This clonotype was seen only a few times. The chain uses TRBV28 and TRBJ2-4; D unclear. Germline V lookup: CDR1 MDHEN, CDR2 SYDVKM. Trimming stripped 3 bases from V and 2 bases from J, with 17 bases between. The CDR3 sequence is 17 residues long. The CDR3 protein is CASSFGLVMDTKNIQYF. The DNA for the CDR3 is TGTGCCAGCAGTTTTGGCTTGGTAATGGATACCAAAAACATTCAGTACTTC.

Many counts were recorded for this clonotype. The V gene is TRBV7-2, the J gene TRBJ1-5, with D perhaps TRBD1 (6 bases). The length of the CDR3 is 15 residues. Trimming removed 5 bases from V and 6 bases from J, with 17 bases in between. Germline CDR1 SGHTA, CDR2 FQGNSA. The CDR3 spells CASSLTAGEGQPQHF. CDR3 coding DNA: TGTGCCAGCAGCCTGACGGCAGGGGAGGGTCAGCCCCAGCATTTT.

This clonotype appeared many times. The chain combines TRBV6-1 with TRBJ1-5, with 10 bases that match TRBD1. V shed 5 bases and J 7 bases; nucleotides not matched to a gene: 5. The germline gives CDR1 MNHNS, CDR2 SASEGT. The CDR3 is made up of 14 amino acids. This chain's CDR3 is CASSRGTGEQPQHF. The CDR3 coding sequence is TGTGCCAGCAGTCGGGGGACAGGGGAACAGCCCCAGCATTTT.

This chain joins TRBV25-1 and TRBJ2-7; D may be TRBD1 (6 bases). Trimming took 10 bases from V and 4 from J, leaving 26 bases between them. The CDR3 extends over 16 amino acids. CDR1 is MGHDK and CDR2 is SYGVNS in the germline V gene. CDR3 coding DNA: TGTGCCATTCTCCCCTTCCACCATGGGGGCGGTTACGAGCAGTACGTC. This encodes CAILPFHHGGGYEQYV.

This clonotype was counted many times. The CDR3 loop reads CASSPPGQGGNEQFF. In DNA, the CDR3 is TGTGCCAGCTCTCCTCCGGGACAGGGAGGGAATGAGCAGTTCTTC. This sequence joins TRBV18 and TRBJ2-1; 9 positions match TRBD1. The V gene's germline CDR1 is KGHSH and CDR2 LQKENI. There are 15 residues in the CDR3. V dropped 6 bases and J dropped 7; count of bases not matched to a gene: 10.